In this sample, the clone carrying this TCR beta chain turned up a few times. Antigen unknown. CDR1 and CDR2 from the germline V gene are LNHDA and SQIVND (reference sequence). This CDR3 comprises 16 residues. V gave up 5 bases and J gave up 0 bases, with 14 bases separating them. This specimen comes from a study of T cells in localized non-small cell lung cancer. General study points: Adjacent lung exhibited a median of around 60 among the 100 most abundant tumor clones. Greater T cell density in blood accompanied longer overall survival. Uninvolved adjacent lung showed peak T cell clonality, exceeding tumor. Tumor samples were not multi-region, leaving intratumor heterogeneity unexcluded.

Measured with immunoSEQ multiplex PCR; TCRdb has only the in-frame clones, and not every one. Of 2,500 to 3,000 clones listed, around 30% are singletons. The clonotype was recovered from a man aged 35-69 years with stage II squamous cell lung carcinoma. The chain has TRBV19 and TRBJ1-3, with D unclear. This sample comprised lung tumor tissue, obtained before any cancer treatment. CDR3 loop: CASSEERTSSGNTIYF. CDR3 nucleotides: TGTGCCAGTAGTGAGGAACGGACCAGCTCTGGAAACACCATATATTTT.